The table lists the clone carrying this T cell receptor (beta chain) with a count of one. Vbeta (60) and Jbeta (13) primers were used in the PCR. TCRdb's copy holds only in-frame clones and misses some; the assay was immunoSEQ multiplex PCR. This sample has some 85,000 clones, with less than 85% found just once. This record comes from a study of cytomegalovirus exposure and HLA in healthy donors. Sequenced input: PBMCs. The TCR originated in a man younger than 35 in good health and CMV-seronegative.

In DNA, the CDR3 is TGTGCCAGCAGCGGGGGACAGATCCTACTCTCCGAGCAGTACTTC. The encoded protein is CASSGGQILLSEQYF. The J gene is TRBJ2-7, the V gene TRBV27, with D perhaps TRBD1 (7 bases). There are 15 residues in the CDR3. Deletions cut 6 bases from V and 6 bases from J, with 21 bases between. Looked up from germline, CDR1 is MNHEY and CDR2 is SMNVEV (reference sequence).